This T cell receptor (beta chain) was sequenced in a study of vaccination and CD4 T cells after COVID-19. About the study: Diagnosis preceded the drawing of post-COVID samples by a median approximately 100 days (range 35 to 161).

Treatment described: approximately 11-day PBMC culture with coronavirus spike peptide pools or control peptides (ViraFEST assay). Once peptide pools had expanded antigen-specific T cells, ViraFEST sequenced TCRs. From the roughly ten-day cultures, CD4+ T cells were isolated by negative selection. The Oncomine TCR Beta short-read assay was applied to DNA of cultured CD4+ T cells. TCRdb recomputed calls from the PCR reads with MiXCR, one row per CDR3 protein. The sample has roughly 13,000 distinct CDR3 sequences, less than 75% seen once. In the case of this clonotype: The antigen remains undetermined.

V was clipped by 5 bases and J by 7 bases, with 9 bases between them. This CDR3 contains 11 residues. Germline lookup yields CDR1 MNHNS and CDR2 SASEGT. The TCR originated in a human donor who had recovered from COVID-19. The rearrangement joins TRBV6-1 to TRBJ2-7; tentative D call: TRBD2 (6 bases). Sequenced input: CD4+ T cells from blood, cultured in vitro. CDR3 residues: CASSNAGEQYF. The CDR3 DNA reads as TGTGCCAGCAGTAACGCGGGGGAGCAGTACTTC.